The 2 T cell receptor beta chains listed next were all sequenced from one sample in a study of cytomegalovirus exposure and HLA in healthy donors (dated by TCRdb to the late 2010s). Receptor libraries were prepared by the immunoSEQ multiplex PCR assay. A mixture of 60 forward primers for TCR Vbeta segments and 13 reverse primers for TCR Jbeta segments was used in the multiplex PCR. Entries here come from immuneACCESS through TCRdb and include only in-frame sequences with V and J called. Some clones fail to appear in such tables; in the studies checked, an unresolved V gene covers under half of the shortfall, and the cause of the remainder is unknown. The sample contains 150,000 or so clones, around 72% of them found a single time. The ten largest clones capture around 4% of the sample. Sequenced: PBMCs. The source of these receptors is a young man in good health and CMV-seropositive.

Written as DNA, the CDR3 is TGTGCCAGCCAAATTAGCGGACACAATCAGCCCCAGCATTTT. Amino acids: CASQISGHNQPQHF. The chain combines TRBV5-6 with TRBJ1-5, with D possibly TRBD1 on 5 matching bases. Trimming removed 7 bases from V and 3 bases from J, with 14 bases in between. Germline V gene lookup returns CDR1 SGHDT and CDR2 YYEEEE. The CDR3 covers 14 residues.

The chain uses TRBV7-9 and TRBJ2-2; TRBD1 might be the D (5 bases). From germline, CDR1 is SEHNR and CDR2 FQNEAQ (reference sequence). The germline V and J ends were trimmed by 5 bases and 4 bases, with 8 bases remaining between them. The CDR3 extends over 13 amino acids. The CDR3 loop is CASSVDSTGELFF. The CDR3 DNA reads TGTGCCAGCAGCGTCGACAGCACCGGGGAGCTGTTTTTT.